This T cell receptor beta chain was observed in a study of T cells after yellow fever vaccination. General study findings and limits: CD4 and CD8 compartments shared a small share of clonotypes, likely from convergent recombination. Abundant clonotypes from the bulk population could have been carried over as contaminants into FACS-sorted repertoires. Though it reached lower strength, the secondary response hit its peak faster, day 5 versus 15.

This clonotype was recorded at least ten times. What it binds is unknown. Template switching by 5'RACE produced TCR cDNA, adding a universal primer site and UMIs. From the 5' RACE reads, TCRdb called clonotypes with MiXCR, one entry per CDR3 protein. Here the sample spans about 320,000 distinct CDR3 sequences, around 4.3% being singletons. The CDR3 extends over 16 amino acids. The V and J ends lost 3 bases and 5 bases, in that order; junction bases with no gene match: 7. Germline CDR1 and CDR2: LGHNA and YSLEER. V usage is TRBV4-3 and J usage is TRBJ2-3; 11 bases align to TRBD2. The sequence was collected from a man between 18 and 35 years old who received the YFV17D yellow fever vaccine. This specimen was PBMCs, taken 15 days after the yellow fever booster vaccination. In DNA, the CDR3 is TGCGCCAGCAGCCAGGCCTCTAGCGGGGGGAGAGATACGCAGTATTTT. This sequence encodes CASSQASSGGRDTQYF.